This T cell receptor beta chain was sequenced during a study of T cell responses to AZD1222 COVID-19 vaccine. For the study at large: Second-dose intervals near 4 or 12 weeks were combined. Whole-study findings and limits: The study reported that nearly half of spike-specific TCRs target unmutated variant regions. Only a handful of AZD1222 recipients, several in all, had baseline seropositivity. White British people made up most donors, females outnumbered males, and clonal diversity was possibly underestimated.

CDR1 and CDR2 (germline): KGHSH, LQKENI. This CDR3 contains 13 residues. V was pared by 1 base and J by 1 base, with 4 bases between. In its sample, this clone was seen a few times. Its specificity is not known. Measured with immunoSEQ multiplex PCR; TCRdb has only the in-frame clones, and not every one. The sample has around 140,000 clones; around 90% are singletons. This TCR was sampled from an adult in good health. The sample was peripheral blood, taken on day 0 of AZD1222 vaccination. The V and J genes are TRBV18 and TRBJ1-1; D gene uncertain. The CDR3: CASSPLENTEAFF. CDR3 coding DNA: TGTGCCAGCTCACCACTGGAGAACACTGAAGCTTTCTTT.